Detailed here is one T cell receptor (beta chain). This record belongs to a study of shared clonotypes between healthy human individuals. Assay used: immunoSEQ multiplex PCR; TCRdb lists only in-frame clones, some missing. Counted here are about 2.3 million clones, 85% to 95% occurring once; the ten biggest clones make up 0.35% to 0.5%. V was shortened by 5 bases and J by 2 bases, with 11 bases between the two germline ends. The CDR3 spans 14 residues. Germline CDR1 is MGHRA and CDR2 is YSYEKL. From CD4+ cells came CD45RA+ naive and CD45RA-negative memory subsets. V and J are TRBV4-1 and TRBJ2-3; D remains ambiguous. What was sequenced was naive CD4+ T cells from PBMCs. As for subset: CD45RA+ positively selected. The TCR sequence derives from a man aged 18-30 years in good health. Some clones in this sample may be carry-over from other donors' samples. The CDR3 loop is CASSLPTNTDTQYF. The CDR3 nucleotides read TGCGCCAGCAGCTTACCAACTAACACAGATACGCAGTATTTT.